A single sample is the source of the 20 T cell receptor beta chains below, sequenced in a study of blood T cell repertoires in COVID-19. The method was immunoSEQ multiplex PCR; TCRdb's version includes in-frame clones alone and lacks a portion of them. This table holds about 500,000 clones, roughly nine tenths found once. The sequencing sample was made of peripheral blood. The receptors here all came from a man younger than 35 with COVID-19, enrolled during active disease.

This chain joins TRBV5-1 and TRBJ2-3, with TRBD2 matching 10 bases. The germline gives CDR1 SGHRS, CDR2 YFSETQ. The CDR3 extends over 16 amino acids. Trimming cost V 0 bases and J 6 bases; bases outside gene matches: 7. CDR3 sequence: CASSLGLAGVADTQYF. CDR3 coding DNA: TGCGCCAGCAGCTTGGGGCTAGCGGGAGTTGCGGATACGCAGTATTTT.

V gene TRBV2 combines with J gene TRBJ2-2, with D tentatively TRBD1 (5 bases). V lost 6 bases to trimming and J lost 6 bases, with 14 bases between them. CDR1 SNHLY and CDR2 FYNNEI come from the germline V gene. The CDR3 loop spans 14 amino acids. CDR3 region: CASSPGHTPGELFF. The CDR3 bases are TGTGCCAGCAGCCCAGGACACACTCCCGGGGAGCTGTTTTTT.

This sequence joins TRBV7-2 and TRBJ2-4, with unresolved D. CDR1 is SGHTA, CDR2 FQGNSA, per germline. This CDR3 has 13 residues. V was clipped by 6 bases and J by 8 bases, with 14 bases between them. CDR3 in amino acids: CASRNQVEYIQYF. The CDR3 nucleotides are TGTGCCAGCAGGAATCAAGTTGAGTACATTCAGTACTTC.

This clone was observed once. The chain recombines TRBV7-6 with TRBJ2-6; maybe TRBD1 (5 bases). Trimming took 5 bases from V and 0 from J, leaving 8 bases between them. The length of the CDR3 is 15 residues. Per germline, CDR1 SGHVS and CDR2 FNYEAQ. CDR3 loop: CASSPDTSGANVLTF. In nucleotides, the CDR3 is TGTGCCAGCAGCCCGGACACCTCTGGGGCCAACGTCCTGACTTTC.

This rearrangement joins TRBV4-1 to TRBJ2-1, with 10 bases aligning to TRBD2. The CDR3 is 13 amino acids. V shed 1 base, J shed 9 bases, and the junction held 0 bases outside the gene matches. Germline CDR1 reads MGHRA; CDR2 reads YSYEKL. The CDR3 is CASSQVAGGEQFF. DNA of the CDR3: TGCGCCAGCAGCCAAGTAGCGGGAGGTGAGCAGTTCTTC.

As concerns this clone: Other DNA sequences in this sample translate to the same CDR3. The CDR3 protein is CASSPGLGYGYTF. In nucleotides, the CDR3 is TGTGCCAGTAGCCCAGGGTTAGGCTATGGCTACACCTTC. The chain is built from TRBV19 and TRBJ1-2; D possibly corresponds to TRBD1 (5 bases). V shed 6 bases and J shed 4 bases, with 12 bases lying between them. The CDR3 totals 13 residues. Germline V lookup: CDR1 LNHDA, CDR2 SQIVND (reference sequence).

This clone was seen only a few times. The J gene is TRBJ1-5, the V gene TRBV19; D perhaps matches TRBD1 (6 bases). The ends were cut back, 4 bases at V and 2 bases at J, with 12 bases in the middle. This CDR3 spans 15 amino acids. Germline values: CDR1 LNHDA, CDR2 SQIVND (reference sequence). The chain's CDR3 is CASSTPKGGNQPQHF. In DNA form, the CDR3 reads TGTGCCAGTAGTACCCCCAAGGGGGGCAATCAGCCCCAGCATTTT.

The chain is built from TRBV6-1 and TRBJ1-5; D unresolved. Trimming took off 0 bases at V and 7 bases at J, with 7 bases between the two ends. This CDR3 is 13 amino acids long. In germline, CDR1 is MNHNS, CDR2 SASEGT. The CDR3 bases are TGTGCCAGCAGTGAAGCGTTTCTCCAGCCCCAGCATTTT. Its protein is CASSEAFLQPQHF.

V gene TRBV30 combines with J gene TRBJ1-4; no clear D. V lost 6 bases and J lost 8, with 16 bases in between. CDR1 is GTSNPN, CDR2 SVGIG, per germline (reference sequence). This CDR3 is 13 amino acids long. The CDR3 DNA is TGTGCCTGCCGGAGGGCAATATGGGAAAAACTGTTTTTT. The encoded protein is CACRRAIWEKLFF.

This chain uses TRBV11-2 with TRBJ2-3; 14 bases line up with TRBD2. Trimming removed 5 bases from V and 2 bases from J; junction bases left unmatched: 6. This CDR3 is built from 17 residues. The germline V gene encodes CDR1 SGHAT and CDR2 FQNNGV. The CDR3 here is CASSLRTSGGFTDTQYF. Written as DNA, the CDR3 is TGTGCCAGCAGCCTAAGGACTAGCGGGGGGTTCACAGATACGCAGTATTTT.

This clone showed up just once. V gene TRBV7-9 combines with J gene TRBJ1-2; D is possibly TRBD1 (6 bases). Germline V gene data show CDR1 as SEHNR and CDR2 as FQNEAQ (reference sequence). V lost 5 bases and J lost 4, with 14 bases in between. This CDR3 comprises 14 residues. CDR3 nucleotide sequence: TGTGCCAGCAGCATCCAGGGGTTGGGCTATGGCTACACCTTC. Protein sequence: CASSIQGLGYGYTF.

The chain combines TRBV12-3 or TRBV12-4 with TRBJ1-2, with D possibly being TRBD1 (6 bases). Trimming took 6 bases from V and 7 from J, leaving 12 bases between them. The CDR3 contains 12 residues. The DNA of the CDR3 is TGTGCCAGCAGCTTCAGGGGAAGTGGCTACACCTTC. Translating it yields CASSFRGSGYTF.

The CDR3 loop is CASSVSTYEQYF. In DNA, the CDR3 is TGTGCCAGCAGTGTTTCAACCTACGAGCAGTACTTC. The rearrangement joins TRBV2 to TRBJ2-7, with D uncertain. The V end was cut by 4 bases, the J end by 2 bases, with 6 bases between. This CDR3 spans 12 amino acids. Germline V gene sequence: CDR1 SNHLY, CDR2 FYNNEI. The entire variable domain, with the rest obtained from reference TRBV2 and TRBJ2-7, is as follows: EPEVTQTPSHQVTQMGQEVILRCVPISNHLYFYWYRQILGQKVEFLVSFYNNEISEKSEIFDDQFSVERPDGSNFTLKIRSTKLEDSAMYFCASSVSTYEQYFGPGTRLTVT.

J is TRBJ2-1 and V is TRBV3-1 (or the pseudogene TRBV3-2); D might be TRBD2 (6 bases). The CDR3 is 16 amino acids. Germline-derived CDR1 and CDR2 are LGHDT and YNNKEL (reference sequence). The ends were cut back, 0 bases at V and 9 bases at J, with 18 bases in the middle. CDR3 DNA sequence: TGTGCCAGCAGCCAAGATCTACTGCCTAGGGGAGGTGAGCAGTTCTTC. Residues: CASSQDLLPRGGEQFF.

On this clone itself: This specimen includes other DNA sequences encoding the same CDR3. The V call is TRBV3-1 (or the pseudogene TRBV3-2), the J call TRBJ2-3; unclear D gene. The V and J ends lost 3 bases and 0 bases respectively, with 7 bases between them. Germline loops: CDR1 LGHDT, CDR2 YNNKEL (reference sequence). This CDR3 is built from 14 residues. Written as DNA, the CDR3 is TGTGCCAGCAGCCAGACTTCTAGCACAGATACGCAGTATTTT. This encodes CASSQTSSTDTQYF.

The CDR3 DNA sequence: TGTGCCAGCAGAAGAACACAGGCTAACACCGGGGAGCTGTTTTTT. Amino acid sequence: CASRRTQANTGELFF. V and J are TRBV6-5 and TRBJ2-2; tentative D call: TRBD1 (5 bases). Germline-derived CDR1 and CDR2 are MNHEY and SVGAGI. This CDR3 region has 15 residues. V lost 6 bases and J 2 bases, leaving 13 bases between the germline ends.

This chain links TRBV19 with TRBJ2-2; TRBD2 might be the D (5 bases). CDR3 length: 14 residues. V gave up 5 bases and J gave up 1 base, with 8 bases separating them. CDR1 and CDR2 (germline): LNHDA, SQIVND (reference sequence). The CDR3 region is CASSPGMNTGELFF. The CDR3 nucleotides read TGTGCCAGTAGTCCGGGAATGAACACCGGGGAGCTGTTTTTT.

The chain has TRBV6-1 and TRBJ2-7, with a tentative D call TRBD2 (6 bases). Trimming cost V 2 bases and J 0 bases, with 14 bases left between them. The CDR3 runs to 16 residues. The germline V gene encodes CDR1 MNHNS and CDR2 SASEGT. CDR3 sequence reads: CASSEFRDSLSYEQYF. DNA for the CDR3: TGTGCCAGCAGTGAATTTAGGGACTCCCTCTCCTACGAGCAGTACTTC.

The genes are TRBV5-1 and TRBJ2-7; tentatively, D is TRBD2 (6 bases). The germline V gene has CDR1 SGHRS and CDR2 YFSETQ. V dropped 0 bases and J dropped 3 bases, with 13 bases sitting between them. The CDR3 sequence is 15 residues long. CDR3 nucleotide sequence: TGCGCCAGCAGCTTGGTCGGGAGAGGCAGCTACGAGCAGTACTTC. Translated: CASSLVGRGSYEQYF.

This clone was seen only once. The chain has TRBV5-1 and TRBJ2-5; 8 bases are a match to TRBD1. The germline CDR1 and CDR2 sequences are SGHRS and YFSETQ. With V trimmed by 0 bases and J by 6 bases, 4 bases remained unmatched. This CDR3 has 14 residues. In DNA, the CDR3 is TGCGCCAGCAGCTTGGGGACAGGGAAACAGACCCAGTACTTC. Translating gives CASSLGTGKQTQYF.